This T cell receptor (beta chain) was sequenced during a study of blood T cell repertoires in COVID-19. About the research overall: The study drew acute and convalescent COVID-19 samples from the United States, Italy and Spain. PBMCs, B-cell-depleted T cells, or T cells were the source of the cDNA or gDNA that made up the material.

It was during active infection that Seattle patients were enrolled and then longitudinally followed. The V and J ends lost 6 bases and 7 bases, in that order; junction bases with no gene match: 6. Germline V CDR1 and CDR2: MNHEY, SVGAGI. The CDR3 is 13 residues long. This clone came up many times. Study processing details: Amplification from reference gene primers served as the basis for estimated nucleated cell counts. Sequencing was performed with immunoSEQ multiplex PCR; in TCRdb, only in-frame clones are kept and a portion is missing. V, J and clone size reflect that table, while D and trimming were determined from the DNA. The sample lists some 250,000 clones, roughly nine tenths occurring once.

This chain uses TRBV6-5 with TRBJ2-1; 7 positions agree with TRBD2. The source material was peripheral blood. This receptor was taken from a woman aged 25 to 45 with COVID-19, enrolled during active disease. The CDR3 region is CASSRTSVNEQFF. The CDR3 bases are TGTGCCAGCAGCCGGACTAGTGTGAATGAGCAGTTCTTC.